This TCR beta chain was recorded in a study of blood T cell repertoires in COVID-19. Here immunoSEQ multiplex PCR was the method, and the copy in TCRdb shows in-frame clones only, minus some. The sample has 260,000 or so clones; roughly 86% are singletons. The CDR3 is made up of 18 amino acids. Germline V gene lookup returns CDR1 SNHLY and CDR2 FYNNEI. V shed 5 bases and J shed 0 bases, with 22 bases lying between them. The receptor was derived from a woman in her twenties or thirties with acute COVID-19. Sequencing was performed on PBMCs or T cells enriched from blood (not recorded which). The chain joins TRBV2 to TRBJ1-1; maybe TRBD1 (6 bases). This chain's CDR3 is CASSLGATGLGMNTEAFF. The CDR3 DNA reads as TGTGCCAGCAGTCTAGGTGCTACAGGGCTCGGGATGAACACTGAAGCTTTCTTT.